The rows below give T cell receptor beta chains drawn from one sample of a study of T cells in Graves' hyperthyroidism and ophthalmopathy. TCRdb independently ran MiXCR on the multiplex PCR reads; one entry per CDR3 protein. In the table there are around 580,000 distinct CDR3 sequences, over 15% of which are singletons. The sequenced sample was blood. These receptor sequences come from a woman under 30 with Graves' hyperthyroidism. Both conserved end residues are part of each CDR3. A D gene is named only where the DNA matches it firmly. Clone size appears in some rows only: once, few, many, or a class for an expanded clone.

>TRBJ2-3|TRBV28|TRBD2|many
CASSLGIAGGSADTQYF
TGTGCCAGCAGTTTGGGAATAGCGGGAGGTTCGGCAGATACGCAGTATTTT
>TRBJ2-7|TRBV28|-|many
CASSLWSGVAYEQYF
TGTGCCAGCAGTTTATGGTCCGGGGTAGCCTACGAGCAGTACTTC
>TRBJ1-2|TRBV12-3/TRBV12-4|-|many
CASTGRQVYGYTF
TGTGCCAGCACTGGCCGACAGGTCTATGGCTACACCTTC
>TRBJ1-2|TRBV7-9|TRBD1|few
CASTLPTGMEYTF
TGTGCCAGCACACTCCCGACAGGGATGGAGTACACCTTC
>TRBJ2-5|TRBV28|-|many
CASSFSRAWVTQYF
TGTGCCAGCAGTTTTTCTCGAGCCTGGGTGACCCAGTACTTC
>TRBJ2-3|TRBV11-3|TRBD1|many
CASSFNRGNTDTQYF
TGTGCCAGCAGCTTTAACAGGGGCAATACAGATACGCAGTATTTT
>TRBJ1-6|TRBV12-5|-|few
CASGTCMGSGALCDSPLHF
TGTGCTAGTGGTACCTGCATGGGAAGCGGGGCCTTATGTGATTCACCCCTCCACTTT
>TRBJ1-1|TRBV18|TRBD1|-
CASSLAGGTVNTEAFF
TGTGCCAGCTCACTTGCCGGGGGGACAGTGAACACTGAAGCTTTCTTT
>TRBJ2-1|TRBV28|-|many
CASGTAKYNEQFF
TGTGCCAGCGGGACTGCGAAGTACAATGAGCAGTTCTTC
>TRBJ2-3|TRBV18|TRBD1|-
CASSSRQGKDTQYF
TGTGCCAGCTCATCGAGACAGGGAAAAGATACGCAGTATTTT
>TRBJ2-3|TRBV7-2|-|many
CASSAQGLSTDTQYF
TGTGCCAGCAGCGCACAGGGTCTGAGCACAGATACGCAGTATTTT
>TRBJ2-3|TRBV6-1|-|-
CASSESGASPGTQYF
TGTGCCAGCAGTGAGTCAGGGGCCTCCCCAGGTACGCAGTATTTT
>TRBJ2-1|TRBV6-1|TRBD2|-
CASSRSGSIGNEQFF
TGTGCCAGCAGTCGTAGCGGGAGTATAGGCAATGAGCAGTTCTTC
>TRBJ1-5|TRBV20-1|-|many
CSARERVGLGGNQPQHF
TGCAGTGCTAGAGAGCGTGTAGGGCTGGGGGGCAATCAGCCCCAGCATTTT
>TRBJ2-5|TRBV20-1|TRBD1|-
CSAPNPGGETQYF
TGCAGTGCTCCAAACCCAGGGGGAGAGACCCAGTACTTC
>TRBJ2-2|TRBV12-3/TRBV12-4|-|many
CASSLGTGELFF
TGTGCCAGCAGCTTAGGCACCGGGGAGCTGTTTTTT
>TRBJ2-3|TRBV11-2|-|few
CASSLGVGDTDTQYF
TGTGCCAGCAGCTTAGGTGTGGGTGACACAGATACGCAGTATTTT
>TRBJ2-7|TRBV28|TRBD1|many
CASSSDRGLYEQYF
TGTGCCAGCAGTTCAGACAGGGGGCTTTACGAGCAGTACTTC
>TRBJ1-3|TRBV20-1|TRBD1|-
CSARETGWESFGNTIYF
TGCAGTGCTAGAGAGACAGGGTGGGAAAGTTTTGGAAACACCATATATTTT
>TRBJ2-3|TRBV6-5|TRBD1|many
CASSILGTGHPDTQYF
TGTGCCAGCAGTATACTCGGGACAGGTCATCCAGATACGCAGTATTTT
>TRBJ2-1|TRBV5-1|TRBD2|few
CASRLLGGSPYNEQFF
TGCGCCAGCAGGCTGCTGGGGGGGAGTCCCTACAATGAGCAGTTCTTC
>TRBJ2-1|TRBV19|TRBD1|-
CASSPGQGETREQFF
TGTGCCAGTAGTCCCGGACAGGGAGAGACTAGGGAGCAGTTCTTC
>TRBJ1-1|TRBV5-6|-|few
CASSLGYGRVSEAFF
TGTGCCAGCAGCTTGGGTTACGGGAGAGTTTCTGAAGCTTTCTTT
>TRBJ1-2|TRBV6-1|TRBD1|many
CASRKGTARYGYTF
TGTGCCAGCAGGAAAGGGACAGCACGCTATGGCTACACCTTC
>TRBJ2-7|TRBV12-3/TRBV12-4|TRBD1|many
CASSPWDRAVYEQYF
TGTGCCAGCAGCCCGTGGGACAGGGCGGTCTACGAGCAGTACTTC
>TRBJ2-3|TRBV15|TRBD1|few
CATSRDVRGRTDTQYF
TGTGCCACCAGCAGAGATGTCAGGGGGCGAACAGATACGCAGTATTTT